Listed here are 14 T cell receptor beta chains from one sample, sequenced in a study of T cell responses to AZD1222 COVID-19 vaccine. The protocol was immunoSEQ multiplex PCR, while the TCRdb copy is restricted to in-frame clones and leaves out a portion. The table lists around 150,000 clones, 90% to 95% of them singletons. The sample in question was peripheral blood, obtained on day 0 of AZD1222 vaccination. These receptors were taken from an adult in good health.

As regards this clone: At the DNA level, this CDR3 is encoded by other sequences in the same sample as well. J is TRBJ2-3 and V is TRBV12-3 or TRBV12-4, with D perhaps matching TRBD1 (6 bases). V dropped 2 bases and J dropped 3 bases, with 6 bases sitting between them. The CDR3 contains 13 residues. The CDR3 nucleotides read TGTGCCAGCAGTTTAAGGGGGACAGATACGCAGTATTTT. Amino acids: CASSLRGTDTQYF.

This chain joins TRBV14 and TRBJ1-1, with no clear D. This CDR3 has 13 residues. V lost 2 bases and J 1 base, leaving 5 bases between the germline ends. The germline V gene encodes CDR1 SGHDN and CDR2 FVKESK. CDR3 bases: TGTGCCAGCAGCCAAACGGAGAACACTGAAGCTTTCTTT. Translation gives CASSQTENTEAFF.

The chain uses TRBV6-5 and TRBJ2-5; D not resolved. The CDR3 has 16 amino acids. Germline lookup yields CDR1 MNHEY and CDR2 SVGAGI. Trimming shortened V by 0 bases and J by 3 bases, and 14 bases separated the two germline ends. For the CDR3, the DNA is TGTGCCAGCAGTTACTCAGAGGCAGGCCGGGAAGAGACCCAGTACTTC. It is translated as CASSYSEAGREETQYF.

A word on this clone: Mismatch with germline at one junction end may stem from a read error. The J gene is TRBJ2-1, the V gene TRBV6-5; D unresolved. The CDR3 length is 14 residues. CDR1 and CDR2 from the germline V gene are MNHEY and SVGAGI. CDR3 DNA: TGTACCAGCAGTTCGCCGAAAAAACTCGATGAGCAGTTCTTC. Amino acid sequence: CTSSSPKKLDEQFF.

The chain joins TRBV7-2 to TRBJ1-5, with 8 bases lining up with TRBD1. Trimming at V came to 5 bases and at J to 1 base, leaving 7 bases not matched to a gene. The CDR3 totals 16 residues. Germline V gives CDR1 SGHTA, CDR2 FQGNSA. Here the CDR3 DNA reads TGTGCCAGCAGCCTAGACACAGGGGGGAGCAATCAGCCCCAGCATTTT. It encodes CASSLDTGGSNQPQHF.

This chain uses TRBV27 with TRBJ1-5, with D uncertain. The CDR3 is 14 amino acids. Germline CDR1 MNHEY, CDR2 SMNVEV (reference sequence). The V end lost 2 bases, the J end lost 6 bases, and 11 bases lay between the germline ends. DNA of the CDR3: TGTGCCAGCAGTTTAATAGGGTTCGGTCAGCCCCAGCATTTT. It yields the protein CASSLIGFGQPQHF.

This clone was observed once. J is TRBJ2-1 and V is TRBV29-1; 14 bases are shared with TRBD2. This CDR3 spans 14 amino acids. Looked up from germline, CDR1 is SQVTM and CDR2 is ANQGSEA. V lost 5 bases to trimming and J lost 6 bases; unmatched junction nucleotides: 3. CDR3 protein: CSVWGLAGANEQFF. CDR3 bases: TGCAGCGTTTGGGGACTAGCGGGAGCCAATGAGCAGTTCTTC.

The chain is built from TRBV19 and TRBJ2-7; D unclear. The V end was cut by 5 bases, the J end by 2 bases, with 13 bases between. CDR3 length: 14 amino acids. Germline V lookup: CDR1 LNHDA, CDR2 SQIVND (reference sequence). CDR3 nucleotide sequence: TGTGCCAGTAGTCCCACGGCCGCGCCCTACGAGCAGTACTTC. It yields the protein CASSPTAAPYEQYF.

This clone occurred a few times. This sequence joins TRBV6-5 and TRBJ1-4; 7 bases fit TRBD1. The germline CDR1 and CDR2 sequences are MNHEY and SVGAGI. The CDR3 totals 15 residues. The J segment lost 3 bases and the V segment lost 6 bases, leaving 7 bases of the junction unmatched. This CDR3 reads CASRKAGTANEKLFF. The CDR3 nucleotides are TGTGCCAGCAGGAAGGCCGGGACAGCTAATGAAAAACTGTTTTTT.

This CDR3 reads CSASELAMGRLTKNIQYF. The CDR3 region has the DNA TGCAGTGCTAGTGAACTAGCGATGGGTAGACTAACCAAAAACATTCAGTACTTC. The chain combines TRBV20-1 with TRBJ2-4; 7 bases are shared with TRBD2. The V and J ends lost 3 bases and 2 bases, in that order; junction bases with no gene match: 16. This CDR3 has 18 residues. In germline, CDR1 is DFQATT, CDR2 SNEGSKA (reference sequence).

This clone was seen a single time. DNA of the CDR3: TGTGCCAGCACTGTGAACCGGGACAGGGCGCAGTATTTT. Translated: CASTVNRDRAQYF. The rearrangement uses TRBV6-5 and TRBJ2-3; TRBD1 matches 9 bases. The CDR3 length is 13 residues. The V gene end was trimmed by 7 bases and the J gene end by 10 bases; junction bases not matched to a gene: 9. Germline V gene lookup returns CDR1 MNHEY and CDR2 SVGAGI.

CDR3 residues: CASNPGRSGANVLTF. CDR3 nucleotide sequence: TGCGCCAGCAACCCGGGGCGTTCTGGGGCCAACGTCCTGACTTTC. The genes are TRBV4-1 and TRBJ2-6; D possibly uses TRBD1 or TRBD2 (5 bases each). With 7 bases removed from V and 1 base from J, the gap between germline ends came to 11 bases. The germline V gene has CDR1 MGHRA and CDR2 YSYEKL. CDR3 size: 15 residues.

The V call is TRBV3-1 (or the pseudogene TRBV3-2), the J call TRBJ1-4; D call uncertain. Germline V CDR1 and CDR2: LGHDT, YNNKEL (reference sequence). This CDR3 contains 17 residues. Between the trimmed V and J ends, which lost 1 base and 0 bases, there was a span of 12 bases. CDR3 nucleotide sequence: TGTGCCAGCAGCCAAGGGGAACAGCTAGCAACTAATGAAAAACTGTTTTTT. Protein sequence: CASSQGEQLATNEKLFF.

V and J are TRBV27 and TRBJ1-2; D remains ambiguous. This CDR3 contains 14 residues. CDR1 MNHEY and CDR2 SMNVEV come from the germline V gene (reference sequence). The V and J ends lost 5 bases and 4 bases respectively, with 14 bases between them. In DNA, the CDR3 is TGTGCCAGCAGTCAAAGGACGGACGGCTATGGCTACACCTTC. Its protein is CASSQRTDGYGYTF.